A selection of T cell receptor beta chains follows, all from one sample in a study of T cell repertoires in cytomegalovirus infection. From the reads, TCRdb called clonotypes with MiXCR, one entry per CDR3 protein. The sample has hundreds of thousands of distinct CDR3 sequences, approximately 40% seen once. These receptors' antigens are unknown. This material consisted of cultured PBMCs, taken from culture after CMV antigen stimulation. The receptor set was obtained from a human donor in good health (CMV status not recorded). Some clones in this sample may be carry-over from other donors' samples. The CDR3 runs from the conserved cysteine through the conserved F or W. Each record gives: V gene, D gene, J gene, clone size, CDR3 DNA, CDR3 protein. The D gene is left open where the match is weak. Clone sizes are given selectively: once, few, many, or a class where the clone is expanded.

>TRBV20-1|NA|TRBJ2-1|NA
TGCAGTGCTAGGTCGGCAGACAAACTCAATGAGCAGTTCTTC
CSARSADKLNEQFF
>TRBV7-2|TRBD2|TRBJ2-7|few
TGTGCCAGCAGCCCTCTGACTAGCGGGAGCTACGAGCAGTACTTC
CASSPLTSGSYEQYF
>TRBV6-8|NA|TRBJ2-1|NA
TGTGCCACCCGCTCCCGGAGTTCTAGATACAATGAGCAGTTCTTC
CATRSRSSRYNEQFF
>TRBV4-2|TRBD2|TRBJ2-5|few
TGTGCCAGCAGCCCCCGGGTAGCGGGACAAGAGACCCAGTACTTC
CASSPRVAGQETQYF
>TRBV12-3/TRBV12-4|NA|TRBJ1-2|NA
TGTGCCAGCAGCCGGGACGGATCTATCCGCTACACCTTC
CASSRDGSIRYTF
>TRBV7-2|NA|TRBJ2-6|NA
TGTGCCAGCAGCACCCTGGGGGGGACACCTGGGGCCAACGTCCTGACTTTC
CASSTLGGTPGANVLTF
>TRBV6-2/TRBV6-3|NA|TRBJ2-7|NA
TGTGCCAGCAGACCCTGGGGGGCCTCCTACGAGCAGTACTTC
CASRPWGASYEQYF
>TRBV12-3/TRBV12-4|NA|TRBJ2-3|NA
TGTGCCAGCAGTTTGGGGACGGTAAGGGGAGGAGATACGCAGTATTTT
CASSLGTVRGGDTQYF
>TRBV7-2|TRBD1|TRBJ2-7|few
TGTGCCAGCAGTTTCATCGCCGGGACAGGTTTGAACGAGCAGTACTTC
CASSFIAGTGLNEQYF
>TRBV7-8|NA|TRBJ2-6|few
TGTGCCAGCAGCTATACGACTGGGGCCAACGTCCTGACTTTC
CASSYTTGANVLTF
>TRBV5-1|NA|TRBJ2-7|NA
TGCGCCAGCAGCCCTTGGGGCTCAAGAGGCGAGCAGTACTTC
CASSPWGSRGEQYF
>TRBV7-6|NA|TRBJ1-1|NA
TGTGCCAGCAGCTCAGGGGATATGAACACTGAAGCTTTCTTT
CASSSGDMNTEAFF
>TRBV28|NA|TRBJ1-1|NA
TGTGCCAGCCACATTGGGGGGGCGCGGAGTGACACTGAAGCTTTCTTT
CASHIGGARSDTEAFF
>TRBV24-1|TRBD1|TRBJ1-2|NA
TGTGCCACCAGTGATTACCCGACAGGGGTTGGCGGCTACACCTTC
CATSDYPTGVGGYTF
>TRBV2|NA|TRBJ1-1|NA
TGTGCCAGCATTCGAGACAGGGAAGCTTTCTTT
CASIRDREAFF
>TRBV7-6|NA|TRBJ1-5|once
TGTGCCAGCAGGGGCGGAGGGCCCCAGCATTTT
CASRGGGPQHF
>TRBV18|NA|TRBJ2-7|few
TGTGCCAGCTCGGCGGGTGAATCTATCGAGCAGTACTTC
CASSAGESIEQYF
>TRBV7-2|TRBD1|TRBJ1-2|few
TGTGCCAGCAGCCCGACGTGGACAGGTCGGGTCGGCTACACCTTC
CASSPTWTGRVGYTF
>TRBV10-3|TRBD2|TRBJ2-3|NA
TGTGCCATCAGTGGGGGGACTAGCGGATTCACAGATACGCAGTATTTT
CAISGGTSGFTDTQYF
>TRBV20-1|TRBD2|TRBJ2-7|NA
TGCAGTGCTAGAGATGGACTAGCGGGAGGGTACGAGCAGTACTTC
CSARDGLAGGYEQYF
>TRBV7-6|TRBD2|TRBJ2-7|NA
TGTGCCAGCAGTCAAGGGACTACCAGCTCCTACGAGCAGTACTTC
CASSQGTTSSYEQYF
>TRBV7-2|NA|TRBJ2-1|NA
TGTGCCAGCAGCCCACGACTCTCAAGGAGGTCCTACAATGAGCAGTTCTTC
CASSPRLSRRSYNEQFF
>TRBV7-2|NA|TRBJ2-5|few
TGTGCCAGCAGCTTAGGAGTAAGGCTAGCTCTCGAGACCCAGTACTTC
CASSLGVRLALETQYF
>TRBV7-2|TRBD2|TRBJ2-7|few
TGTGCCAGCAGCCTGTCTAGCGGGGGCACCTACGAGCAGTACTTC
CASSLSSGGTYEQYF
>TRBV6-1|TRBD1|TRBJ1-5|NA
TGTGCCAGCAGTGCTACAGGGGGATATAGCAATCAGCCCCAGCATTTT
CASSATGGYSNQPQHF
>TRBV7-2|NA|TRBJ2-2|NA
TGTGCCAGCAGCCCGGTCCCGGGACTTTACACCGGGGAGCTGTTTTTT
CASSPVPGLYTGELFF
>TRBV2|NA|TRBJ2-3|few
TGTGCCAGCAGTGATCAGGGAGCAGATACGCAGTATTTT
CASSDQGADTQYF
>TRBV7-6|NA|TRBJ1-6|NA
TGTGCCAGCACCCTGGGGTTTCCACCCCTCCACTTT
CASTLGFPPLHF
>TRBV7-2|NA|TRBJ2-5|NA
TGTGCCAGCAGCTTGGGTGTCTTGCCCCCCAGGTGTCCTAGGGGGGAGACCCAGTACTTC
CASSLGVLPPRCPRGETQYF
>TRBV7-2|NA|TRBJ1-4|NA
TGTGCCAGCAGCTTTCGATCTGGGAATGAAAAACTGTTTTTT
CASSFRSGNEKLFF
>TRBV27|TRBD1|TRBJ2-2|few
TGTGCCAGCAGACCTTCAGGGGGCGGGGAGCTGTTTTTT
CASRPSGGGELFF
>TRBV7-2|NA|TRBJ1-5|few
TGTGCCAGCAGCTTAGTGTGGGGGCCCAATCAGCCCCAGCATTTT
CASSLVWGPNQPQHF
>TRBV15|TRBD2|TRBJ2-1|once
TGTGCCACCAGCAGAGATCCGACTAGCGGGATGCAGTTCTTC
CATSRDPTSGMQFF
>TRBV12-3/TRBV12-4|NA|TRBJ1-6|few
TGTGCCAGCAGTTTGTTCGGGCTTTCACCCCTCCACTTT
CASSLFGLSPLHF
>TRBV2|NA|TRBJ1-2|NA
TGTGCCAGCAGTGGGGGGACACCATATGGCTACACCTTC
CASSGGTPYGYTF
>TRBV30|NA|TRBJ2-1|NA
TGTGCCTGGAATAGTAGGTCCCCCTACAATGAGCAGTTCTTC
CAWNSRSPYNEQFF
>TRBV5-6|NA|TRBJ2-3|NA
TGTGCCAGCAGCTTGGTGGCGGGGGCCAACACAGATACGCAGTATTTT
CASSLVAGANTDTQYF
>TRBV7-2|NA|TRBJ2-1|few
TGTGCCACCACCGGGCGGGGGCTCCTCTCCTACAATGAGCAGTTCTTC
CATTGRGLLSYNEQFF
>TRBV4-1|NA|TRBJ1-2|once
TGCGCCAGCAGAATAAGGGAAATTGGGACCCTCGATCATGGCTACACCTTC
CASRIREIGTLDHGYTF
>TRBV7-2|NA|TRBJ1-1|few
TGTGCCAGCAGCTTTGAGGGCTACACTGAAGCTTTCTTT
CASSFEGYTEAFF